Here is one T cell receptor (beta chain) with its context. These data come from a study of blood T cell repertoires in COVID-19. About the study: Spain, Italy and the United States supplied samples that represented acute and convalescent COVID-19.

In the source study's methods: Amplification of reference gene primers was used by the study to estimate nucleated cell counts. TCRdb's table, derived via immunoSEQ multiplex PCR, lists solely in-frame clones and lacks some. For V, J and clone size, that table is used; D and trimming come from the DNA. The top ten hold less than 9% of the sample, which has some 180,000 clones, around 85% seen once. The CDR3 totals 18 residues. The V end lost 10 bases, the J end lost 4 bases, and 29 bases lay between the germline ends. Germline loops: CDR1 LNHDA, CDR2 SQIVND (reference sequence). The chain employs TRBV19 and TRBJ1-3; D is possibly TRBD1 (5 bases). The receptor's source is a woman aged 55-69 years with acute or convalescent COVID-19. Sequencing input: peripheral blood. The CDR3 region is CATRPGGSRFRPGNTIYF. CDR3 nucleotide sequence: TGTGCCACCCGCCCTGGGGGGTCTCGTTTTCGTCCGGGAAACACCATATATTTT.